A single sample is the source of the 5 T cell receptor beta chains below, sequenced in a study of shared clonotypes between healthy human individuals. Positively selected for CCR7, the CD45RO-negative cells used as naive CD8 cells excluded terminally differentiated effector memory CD45RA+ cells. Sequencing was performed with immunoSEQ multiplex PCR; in TCRdb, only in-frame clones are kept and a portion is missing. The table shows 2 million to 2.5 million clones, with approximately 94% occurring only once. The source material was naive CD8+ T cells from PBMCs. Receptors originate from a young man in good health. Some clones in this sample may be carry-over from other donors' samples.

This clone was detected only once. The chain couples TRBV6-1 to TRBJ2-1; D is unresolved. Germline lookup yields CDR1 MNHNS and CDR2 SASEGT. Trimming shortened V by 2 bases and J by 12 bases, and 17 bases separated the two germline ends. This CDR3 has 14 residues. DNA for the CDR3: TGTGCCAGCAGTGAAACCGGCAGAGTGATAGTGCAGTTCTTC. This gives the protein CASSETGRVIVQFF.

This chain joins TRBV19 and TRBJ1-4; 7 bases are shared with TRBD1. The trim removed 5 bases at V and 3 bases at J, leaving 9 bases unmatched. The CDR3 sequence is 16 residues long. Per the germline V gene, CDR1 is LNHDA and CDR2 is SQIVND (reference sequence). CDR3 protein: CASSGIRTGSNEKLFF. The CDR3 nucleotides are TGTGCCAGTAGTGGGATTCGGACAGGCTCTAATGAAAAACTGTTTTTT.

The genes are TRBV19 and TRBJ1-1; D call uncertain. This CDR3 comprises 13 residues. Germline V gives CDR1 LNHDA, CDR2 SQIVND (reference sequence). V was pared by 6 bases and J by 4 bases, with 12 bases between. The CDR3 sequence is CASRITVGTEAFF. DNA for the CDR3: TGTGCCAGTAGGATCACAGTGGGCACTGAAGCTTTCTTT.

V is TRBV10-3 and J is TRBJ2-7; a possible D gene is TRBD1 (5 bases). From germline, CDR1 is ENHRY and CDR2 SYGVKD. With 10 bases removed from V and 2 bases from J, the gap between germline ends came to 15 bases. This CDR3 spans 13 amino acids. The chain's CDR3 is CATYQGNPYEQYF. In DNA, the CDR3 is TGTGCCACCTATCAGGGAAATCCCTACGAGCAGTACTTC.

The chain employs TRBV7-9 and TRBJ2-7, with TRBD2 matching over 12 bases. Germline values: CDR1 SEHNR, CDR2 FQNEAQ (reference sequence). CDR3 size: 16 residues. Germline trimming cut 2 bases from V and 4 bases from J; bases unmatched to any gene: 6. The CDR3 DNA reads as TGTGCCAGCAGCTTAACGACTAGCGGGGGACCTTACGAGCAGTACTTC. Amino acids: CASSLTTSGGPYEQYF.